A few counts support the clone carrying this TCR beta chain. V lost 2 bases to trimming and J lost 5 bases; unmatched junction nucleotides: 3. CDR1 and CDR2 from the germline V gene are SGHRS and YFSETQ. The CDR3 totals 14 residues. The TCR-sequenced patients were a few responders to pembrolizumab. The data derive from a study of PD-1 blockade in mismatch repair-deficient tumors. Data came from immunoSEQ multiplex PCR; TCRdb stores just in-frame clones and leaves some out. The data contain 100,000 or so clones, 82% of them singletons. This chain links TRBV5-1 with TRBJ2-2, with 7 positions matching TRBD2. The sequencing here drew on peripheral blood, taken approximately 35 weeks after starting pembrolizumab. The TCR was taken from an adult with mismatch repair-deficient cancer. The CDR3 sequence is CASSFKGGTGELFF. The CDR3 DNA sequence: TGCGCCAGCAGCTTCAAGGGAGGGACCGGGGAGCTGTTTTTT.